The T cell receptor beta chain described here comes from a study of technical replicates of blood from a few donors. Germline trimming cut 5 bases from V and 6 bases from J; bases unmatched to any gene: 15. This CDR3 has 17 amino acids. Per the germline V gene, CDR1 is SGHNT and CDR2 is YYREEE (reference sequence). Only in-frame clones appear in the TCRdb table, and some are missing; sequencing was by immunoSEQ multiplex PCR. The profile shows some 49,000 clones, approximately 90% of them singletons. The V call is TRBV5-4, the J call TRBJ2-2; 8 bases line up with TRBD2. Sample: PBMCs. This clonotype was obtained from a human donor in good health. Some clones in this sample may be carry-over from other donors' samples. The DNA of the CDR3 is TGTGCCAGCAGTCCAGTACCGGGACTAGAGGAATCCGGGGAGCTGTTTTTT. Residues: CASSPVPGLEESGELFF.